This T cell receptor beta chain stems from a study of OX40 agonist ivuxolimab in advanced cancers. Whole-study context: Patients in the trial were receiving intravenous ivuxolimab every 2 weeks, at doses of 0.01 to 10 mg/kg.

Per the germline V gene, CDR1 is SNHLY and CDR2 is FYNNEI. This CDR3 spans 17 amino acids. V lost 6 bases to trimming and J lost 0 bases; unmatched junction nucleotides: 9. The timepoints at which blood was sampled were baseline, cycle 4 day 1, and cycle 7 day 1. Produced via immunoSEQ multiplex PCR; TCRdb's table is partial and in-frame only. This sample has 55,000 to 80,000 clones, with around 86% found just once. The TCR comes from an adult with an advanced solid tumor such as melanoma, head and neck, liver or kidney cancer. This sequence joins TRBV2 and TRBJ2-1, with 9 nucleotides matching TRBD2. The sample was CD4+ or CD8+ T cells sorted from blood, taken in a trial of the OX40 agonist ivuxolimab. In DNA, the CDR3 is TGTGCCAGCAGAGTCTCCGGGACTAGCAGCTCCTACAATGAGCAGTTCTTC. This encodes CASRVSGTSSSYNEQFF.